The sequence of this TCR beta chain was determined in a study of T cells after yellow fever vaccination. TCRdb reprocessed the 5' RACE reads with MiXCR, giving one entry per CDR3 protein. The table has a few hundred thousand distinct CDR3 sequences, around 6.8% seen once. The germline CDR1 and CDR2 sequences are LNHDA and SQIVND (reference sequence). The V end was cut by 7 bases, the J end by 8 bases, with 11 bases between. The CDR3 totals 11 residues. This clonotype occurred a few times. The TCR was taken from a man aged 18 to 30 who received the YFV17D yellow fever vaccine. Source: PBMCs, taken more than 35 days after the first yellow fever vaccination. J is TRBJ1-1 and V is TRBV19; D call uncertain. The DNA for the CDR3 is TGTGCCAGTATCGGTATGGGGGAAGCTTTCTTT. It yields the protein CASIGMGEAFF.